This TCR beta chain appears in the sequencing data of a study of cytomegalovirus exposure and HLA in healthy donors. General study results and limits: The study reported that TCR beta sequences accurately predicted HLA-A and HLA-B alleles in most subjects.

On this clone itself: What it binds is not known.

With 6 bases clipped from V and 4 bases from J, the junction kept 8 bases outside the gene matches. Looked up from germline, CDR1 is MNHEY and CDR2 is SVGAGI. The CDR3 is 14 residues long. Both 60 Vbeta primers and 13 Jbeta primers went into the PCR. Only in-frame clones appear in the TCRdb table, and some are missing; sequencing was by immunoSEQ multiplex PCR. The sample includes fewer than 200,000 clones, about 80% of them seen just once. The rearrangement joins TRBV6-5 to TRBJ2-7, with 8 bases matching TRBD1. The sequence derives from a man aged 35 to 55 in good health and CMV-seropositive. The sample was PBMCs. The CDR3 loop reads CASSSDRGRYEQYF. CDR3 nucleotides: TGTGCCAGCAGCTCCGACAGGGGAAGGTACGAGCAGTACTTC.